The 27 T cell receptor beta chains below were found in one sample sequenced in a study of CD8+ T cells in alopecia areata. The authors extracted RNA and reverse transcribed it into cDNA as the sequencing template. Clones were read by immunoSEQ multiplex PCR, and TCRdb kept only the in-frame ones, dropping some. Of 200,000 to 250,000 clones detected, under 75% appear once; the ten largest clones hold roughly 1.4%. Treatment noted: oral pan-JAK inhibitor, 5-10 mg twice daily. The material sequenced was CD4+ T cells sorted from blood, taken at week 4, from a patient treated with tofacitinib. Source of these receptors: a human donor with alopecia areata.

This clone was seen more than once but under ten times. The chain employs TRBV6-5 and TRBJ1-3; D unclear. The length of the CDR3 is 14 residues. Germline V gene data show CDR1 as MNHEY and CDR2 as SVGAGI. V was cut by 3 bases and J by 0 bases, with 6 bases left in between. CDR3 in amino acids: CASSYGSSGNTIYF. The DNA of the CDR3 is TGTGCCAGCAGTTATGGGAGCTCTGGAAACACCATATATTTT.

This clone was detected once. This rearrangement joins TRBV9 to TRBJ2-2, with no clear D. The V gene lost 1 base and the J gene lost 1 base, with 11 bases spanning the gap. The CDR3 consists of 16 residues. Germline V gives CDR1 SGDLS, CDR2 YYNGEE. CDR3 DNA: TGTGCCAGCAGCGTATATTGGGCGATGAACACCGGGGAGCTGTTTTTT. The encoded protein is CASSVYWAMNTGELFF. Based on the CDR3 plus reference TRBV9 and TRBJ2-2, the full variable domain is DSGVTQTPKHLITATGQRVTLRCSPRSGDLSVYWYQQSLDQGLQFLIQYYNGEERAKGNILERFSAQQFPDLHSELNLSSLELGDSALYFCASSVYWAMNTGELFFGEGSRLTVL.

This clone occurred a few times. CDR3 in amino acids: CATDGDRNQPQHF. The CDR3 region has the DNA TGTGCCACCGACGGGGACCGCAATCAGCCCCAGCATTTT. The rearrangement joins TRBV19 to TRBJ1-5; TRBD1 might be the D (5 bases). V shed 10 bases and J shed 2 bases, with 12 bases lying between them. The CDR3 has 13 residues. From germline, CDR1 is LNHDA and CDR2 SQIVND (reference sequence).

The chain employs TRBV29-1 and TRBJ1-1, with 8 bases identical to TRBD1. This CDR3 comprises 14 residues. After removal of 4 bases from V and 3 bases from J, the junction contained 7 bases not matched to a gene. CDR1 is SQVTM, CDR2 ANQGSEA, per germline. CDR3 in amino acids: CSVAAGGLYTEAFF. As DNA, the CDR3 is TGCAGCGTTGCAGCAGGGGGCCTTTACACTGAAGCTTTCTTT. Based on the CDR3 plus reference TRBV29-1 and TRBJ1-1, the full variable domain is SAVISQKPSRDICQRGTSLTIQCQVDSQVTMMFWYRQQPGQSLTLIATANQGSEATYESGFVIDKFPISRPNLTFSTLTVSNMSPEDSSIYLCSVAAGGLYTEAFFGQGTRLTVV.

This clone was observed a few times. The J gene is TRBJ2-6, the V gene TRBV9; possible D gene TRBD1, 6 bases. Germline V gene lookup returns CDR1 SGDLS and CDR2 YYNGEE. The CDR3 is 16 residues long. The V gene lost 2 bases and the J gene lost 3 bases, with 12 bases spanning the gap. This chain's CDR3 is CASSVDGTNGANVLTF. In nucleotides, the CDR3 is TGTGCCAGCAGCGTGGACGGGACAAATGGGGCCAACGTCCTGACTTTC.

This clone was found a few times. The chain is built from TRBV6-5 and TRBJ1-1, with D tentatively TRBD1 (5 bases). CDR1 is MNHEY, CDR2 SVGAGI, per germline. The CDR3 is made up of 13 amino acids. Trimming shortened V by 5 bases and J by 7 bases, and 14 bases separated the two germline ends. CDR3 sequence: CASSPPGQVEAFF. The CDR3 coding sequence is TGTGCCAGCAGTCCCCCCGGACAAGTTGAAGCTTTCTTT.

The chain links TRBV7-6 to TRBJ2-5, with D tentatively TRBD2 (6 bases). The CDR3 extends over 15 amino acids. CDR1 and CDR2 from the germline V gene are SGHVS and FNYEAQ. The germline V and J ends were trimmed by 2 bases and 5 bases, with 15 bases remaining between them. The CDR3 region is CASSLRRGNLETQYF. The DNA for the CDR3 is TGTGCCAGCAGCTTACGGCGGGGAAATCTCGAGACCCAGTACTTC.

This chain connects TRBV6-5 to TRBJ2-4; no reliable D call. The ends were cut back, 0 bases at V and 1 base at J, with 7 bases in the middle. Looked up from germline, CDR1 is MNHEY and CDR2 is SVGAGI. The CDR3 contains 15 residues. The CDR3 nucleotides read TGTGCCAGCAGTTACTCGTCCTCCGCCAAAAACATTCAGTACTTC. Protein sequence: CASSYSSSAKNIQYF.

The V call is TRBV5-1, the J call TRBJ1-4; D remains ambiguous. The germline V gene has CDR1 SGHRS and CDR2 YFSETQ. Trimming stripped 2 bases from V and 5 bases from J, with 22 bases between. The CDR3 is made up of 18 amino acids. The CDR3 nucleotides read TGCGCCAGCAGCTTAATTTCAGGTAGTCCGATGAGGAATGAAAAACTGTTTTTT. Its protein product is CASSLISGSPMRNEKLFF.

This clone was found a few times. The CDR3 DNA is TGCGCCAGCAGCCAAGAACTCAGGGGAGGGAACACCGGGGAGCTGTTTTTT. Protein sequence: CASSQELRGGNTGELFF. The V and J genes are TRBV4-3 and TRBJ2-2; D is perhaps TRBD1 or TRBD2 (6 bases each). Germline assignment: CDR1 LGHNA and CDR2 YSLEER. V gave up 0 bases and J gave up 1 base, with 12 bases separating them. The CDR3 extends over 17 amino acids.

This clone was picked up many times. The chain is built from TRBV7-2 and TRBJ1-5; D gene ambiguous. Germline V CDR1 and CDR2: SGHTA, FQGNSA. The V end lost 5 bases, the J end lost 2 bases, and 10 bases lay between the germline ends. This CDR3 is 14 amino acids long. In DNA, the CDR3 is TGTGCCAGCAGCCCCGGGGTACGCAATCAGCCCCAGCATTTT. It is translated as CASSPGVRNQPQHF.

This chain joins TRBV6-1 and TRBJ2-7; 7 bases are shared with TRBD1. The CDR3 extends over 15 amino acids. Germline loops: CDR1 MNHNS, CDR2 SASEGT. The junction had 10 bases not matched to a gene; V was cut back by 5 bases and J by 3 bases. The CDR3 region has the DNA TGTGCCAGCAGTTCTTTGACAGGGATTTACTACGAGCAGTACTTC. Its translation: CASSSLTGIYYEQYF.

As for this clone: Other nucleotide sequences in the sample specify the same CDR3. The chain couples TRBV29-1 to TRBJ2-3; D is uncertain. Looked up from germline, CDR1 is SQVTM and CDR2 is ANQGSEA. This CDR3 region has 12 residues. V lost 3 bases and J lost 2, with 6 bases in between. The CDR3 region is CSVEGTTDTQYF. The CDR3 bases are TGCAGCGTTGAGGGCACCACAGATACGCAGTATTTT.

The chain joins TRBV5-1 to TRBJ1-2; D possibly corresponds to TRBD1 (5 bases). The germline CDR1 and CDR2 sequences are SGHRS and YFSETQ. V was trimmed by 3 bases and J by 2 bases, leaving 14 bases between them. The CDR3 runs 15 residues. The CDR3 DNA reads TGCGCCAGCAGCTCTACAGGAGGAGGAAACTATGGCTACACCTTC. It yields the protein CASSSTGGGNYGYTF. The full variable domain, with the rest looked up from reference TRBV5-1 and TRBJ1-2, is KAGVTQTPRYLIKTRGQQVTLSCSPISGHRSVSWYQQTPGQGLQFLFEYFSETQRNKGNFPGRFSGRQFSNSRSEMNVSTLELGDSALYLCASSSTGGGNYGYTFGSGTRLTVV.

The chain employs TRBV29-1 and TRBJ1-2, with D hard to call. Germline V lookup: CDR1 SQVTM, CDR2 ANQGSEA. V lost 5 bases, J lost 0 bases, and 16 bases lay in between. The CDR3 has 15 residues. The CDR3 nucleotides read TGCAGCGTTCCTGAGTTGTATGGAGCTAACTATGGCTACACCTTC. Protein product: CSVPELYGANYGYTF.

This clone was observed a handful of times. This rearrangement joins TRBV10-3 to TRBJ2-7; possibly TRBD2 for D (6 bases). The CDR3 contains 15 residues. Trimming shortened V by 2 bases and J by 5 bases, and 16 bases separated the two germline ends. Germline CDR1 ENHRY, CDR2 SYGVKD. CDR3 bases: TGTGCCATCAGTGAGGGTGGGGACTCGAGTCACGAGCAGTACTTC. This translates into CAISEGGDSSHEQYF.

V usage is TRBV27 and J usage is TRBJ1-2; 9 bases agree with TRBD1. V lost 8 bases to trimming and J lost 8 bases; unmatched junction nucleotides: 15. The CDR3 runs to 15 residues. Germline-derived CDR1 and CDR2 are MNHEY and SMNVEV (reference sequence). The CDR3 loop is CASLSYQGQGKGYTF. The CDR3 DNA is TGTGCCAGCCTCTCGTATCAGGGACAGGGTAAAGGCTACACCTTC.

V and J are TRBV30 and TRBJ1-1, with unresolved D. Looked up from germline, CDR1 is GTSNPN and CDR2 is SVGIG (reference sequence). The V and J ends lost 1 base and 4 bases respectively, with 4 bases between them. The CDR3 loop spans 11 amino acids. The CDR3 DNA reads as TGTGCCTGGAGTGACCTCACTGAAGCTTTCTTT. Protein sequence: CAWSDLTEAFF.

This clone turned up a few times. The chain combines TRBV30 with TRBJ1-2; D is uncertain. Germline loops: CDR1 GTSNPN, CDR2 SVGIG (reference sequence). The CDR3 is 12 residues long. CDR3 sequence: CCLRTGNYGYTF. The CDR3 nucleotides are TGTTGTCTAAGGACCGGCAACTATGGCTACACCTTC.

This clone was counted between two and nine times. The chain joins TRBV4-3 to TRBJ1-2, with D perhaps matching TRBD1 (5 bases). The germline V gene has CDR1 LGHNA and CDR2 YSLEER. This CDR3 contains 13 residues. V was trimmed by 2 bases and J by 2 bases, leaving 6 bases between them. The CDR3 DNA reads TGCGCCAGCAGCCAACGGGGGAACTATGGCTACACCTTC. Encoded protein: CASSQRGNYGYTF.

The genes are TRBV4-3 and TRBJ1-6; a possible D gene is TRBD1 (6 bases). The germline V gene has CDR1 LGHNA and CDR2 YSLEER. Trimming cost V 0 bases and J 7 bases, with 13 bases left between them. The CDR3 is made up of 16 amino acids. This chain's CDR3 is CASSQDLGARNSPLHF. Here the CDR3 DNA reads TGCGCCAGCAGCCAAGATCTGGGGGCGAGGAATTCACCCCTCCACTTT.

The rearrangement joins TRBV7-2 to TRBJ2-7; possible D gene TRBD2, 7 bases. The CDR3 contains 15 residues. Trimming cost V 5 bases and J 3 bases, with 17 bases left between them. CDR1 is SGHTA, CDR2 FQGNSA, per germline. Here the CDR3 DNA reads TGTGCCAGCAGCAGCCGAGGGGGGGGAATCTACGAGCAGTACTTC. Amino acids: CASSSRGGGIYEQYF.

This chain connects TRBV30 to TRBJ1-4, with a possible D match to TRBD1 (5 bases). CDR3 length: 12 residues. Trimming took off 3 bases at V and 10 bases at J, with 12 bases between the two ends. The germline V gene encodes CDR1 GTSNPN and CDR2 SVGIG (reference sequence). In DNA form, the CDR3 reads TGTGCCTGGAGGGACACGGACCCAAAACTGTTTTTT. Its protein is CAWRDTDPKLFF.

The chain combines TRBV7-9 with TRBJ2-3, with a weak D call TRBD1 (6 bases). Trimming left V 5 bases short and J 2 bases short, with 14 bases between. The CDR3 consists of 15 residues. Germline loops: CDR1 SEHNR, CDR2 FQNEAQ (reference sequence). This CDR3 is CASSPRGQHTDTQYF. The CDR3 DNA reads TGTGCCAGCAGCCCAAGGGGACAACACACAGATACGCAGTATTTT.

This clone was detected only a few times. CDR3 region: CASSLRPRGDDDRTDTQYF. Here the CDR3 DNA reads TGTGCCAGCAGCTTAAGGCCTCGGGGGGACGACGACCGCACAGATACGCAGTATTTT. This sequence joins TRBV7-2 and TRBJ2-3; TRBD2 agrees at 7 bases. The junction had 15 bases not matched to a gene; V was cut back by 2 bases and J by 1 base. Per germline, CDR1 SGHTA and CDR2 FQGNSA. This CDR3 is built from 19 residues.

The chain joins TRBV7-2 to TRBJ2-5, with D maybe TRBD1 (6 bases). Between the trimmed V and J ends, which lost 4 bases and 1 base, there was a span of 10 bases. Germline CDR1 and CDR2: SGHTA and FQGNSA. The CDR3 spans 14 residues. This chain's CDR3 is CASSWRTAQETQYF. The DNA for the CDR3 is TGTGCCAGCAGCTGGAGGACAGCCCAAGAGACCCAGTACTTC. The complete variable domain, with remaining parts taken from reference TRBV7-2 and TRBJ2-5, reads GAGVSQSPSNKVTEKGKDVELRCDPISGHTALYWYRQSLGQGLEFLIYFQGNSAPDKSGLPSDRFSAERTGGSVSTLTIQRTQQEDSAVYLCASSWRTAQETQYFGPGTRLLVL.

This clone was counted between two and nine times. This rearrangement joins TRBV11-2 to TRBJ2-2; 8 bases match TRBD1. Germline V lookup: CDR1 SGHAT, CDR2 FQNNGV. The CDR3 extends over 16 amino acids. Losses at the gene ends were 5 bases for V and 1 base for J; bases not matched to a gene: 6. DNA for the CDR3: TGTGCCAGCAGCAGATCCGGGACAGGGAACACCGGGGAGCTGTTTTTT. This encodes CASSRSGTGNTGELFF.